The following is a TCR beta chain sequence with its context. This specimen comes from a study of shared T cell receptors in the human thymus. Trimming took 3 bases from V and 14 from J, leaving 17 bases between them. The germline CDR1 and CDR2 sequences are SGDLS and YYNGEE. The length of the CDR3 is 13 residues. Data came from immunoSEQ multiplex PCR; TCRdb stores just in-frame clones and leaves some out. The repertoire holds about 660,000 clones, with 87% as singletons. The data were also submitted as part of a second study, on human thymus T cells. That report adds: Related research found strongly overlapping thymic repertoires in unrelated individuals.

The sequencing input was thymocytes. The receptor was derived from a boy younger than two with a congenital heart defect. This sequence joins TRBV9 and TRBJ1-4; D unresolved. The CDR3 bases are TGTGCCAGCAGCGATCGGATCGGAACAGAGCTGTTTTTT. Its translation is CASSDRIGTELFF.